The 14 T cell receptor beta chains given below trace back to one sample, sequenced in a study of cytomegalovirus exposure and HLA in healthy donors. Using immunoSEQ multiplex PCR, the repertoire was profiled, and TCRdb retains in-frame clones only, with some absent. Of around 240,000 clones listed, roughly 89% are singletons. Source material: PBMCs. Receptor source: a woman aged 18-29 years in good health and CMV-seronegative.

The chain has TRBV2 and TRBJ2-7; 9 bases align to TRBD2. V lost 1 base to trimming and J lost 0 bases; unmatched junction nucleotides: 10. Germline V lookup: CDR1 SNHLY, CDR2 FYNNEI. This CDR3 region has 18 residues. CDR3 sequence (DNA): TGTGCCAGCAGTGAAGGTTGGGTAGCGGGGGTCCCCTCCTACGAGCAGTACTTC. This translates into CASSEGWVAGVPSYEQYF.

The chain carries TRBV10-3 and TRBJ1-1; TRBD1 matches at 9 bases. This CDR3 is built from 19 residues. V dropped 6 bases and J dropped 1; count of bases not matched to a gene: 18. Per germline, CDR1 ENHRY and CDR2 SYGVKD. Here the CDR3 reads CAIRDFGGQGGVGNTEAFF. The DNA of the CDR3 is TGTGCCATCAGGGATTTTGGGGGACAGGGAGGAGTCGGGAACACTGAAGCTTTCTTT.

The chain couples TRBV6-5 to TRBJ1-2, with no clear D. Trimming pared 2 bases from V and 8 bases from J, leaving 12 bases between. The germline V gene encodes CDR1 MNHEY and CDR2 SVGAGI. This CDR3 is 13 amino acids long. This CDR3 reads CASSYTGFSGYTF. The CDR3 DNA reads TGTGCCAGCAGTTACACGGGTTTTTCAGGCTACACCTTC.

The CDR3, as DNA: TGTGCCAGCAGTGGAGGTACGACGCAGTATTTT. Translation gives CASSGGTTQYF. The J gene is TRBJ2-3, the V gene TRBV6-6, with D possibly being TRBD2 (5 bases). CDR1 MNHNY and CDR2 SVGAGI come from the germline V gene (reference sequence). The CDR3 length is 11 residues. The V and J ends lost 5 bases and 9 bases respectively, with 9 bases between them.

This sequence joins TRBV6-1 and TRBJ2-7; 9 bases map to TRBD2. Per germline, CDR1 MNHNS and CDR2 SASEGT. Losses at the gene ends were 7 bases for V and 6 bases for J; bases not matched to a gene: 10. The CDR3 covers 14 residues. In DNA, the CDR3 is TGTGCCAGCATGACGGCGGGGGGGCCTGGCGAGCAGTACTTC. Translation: CASMTAGGPGEQYF.

The chain uses TRBV7-9 and TRBJ1-3; 7 nucleotides align to TRBD1. There are 18 residues in the CDR3. The germline CDR1 and CDR2 sequences are SEHNR and FQNEAQ (reference sequence). V shed 2 bases, J shed 4 bases, and the junction held 14 bases outside the gene matches. CDR3 loop: CASSLTTGIFGRGNTIYF. CDR3 DNA: TGTGCCAGCAGCTTAACGACAGGGATTTTTGGGCGAGGAAACACCATATATTTT.

The genes are TRBV2 and TRBJ1-4; tentatively, D is TRBD1 (5 bases). The germline V gene has CDR1 SNHLY and CDR2 FYNNEI. Trimming removed 4 bases at V and 7 bases at J, with 13 bases between. The CDR3 extends over 14 amino acids. CDR3 sequence (DNA): TGTGCCAGCAGTGGAGTAGTGGGGCCTGAAAAACTGTTTTTT. The encoded protein is CASSGVVGPEKLFF. Supplemented by reference TRBV2 and TRBJ1-4, the full variable domain reads EPEVTQTPSHQVTQMGQEVILRCVPISNHLYFYWYRQILGQKVEFLVSFYNNEISEKSEIFDDQFSVERPDGSNFTLKIRSTKLEDSAMYFCASSGVVGPEKLFFGSGTQLSVL.

The chain has TRBV15 and TRBJ1-3, with 8 nucleotides matching TRBD1. CDR3 length: 15 residues. CDR1 and CDR2 (germline): LNHNV, YYDKDF (reference sequence). Losses at the gene ends were 5 bases for V and 0 bases for J; bases not matched to a gene: 3. The CDR3: CATSGDRLSGNTIYF. The CDR3, as DNA: TGTGCCACCAGCGGGGACAGGCTCTCTGGAAACACCATATATTTT.

V and J are TRBV5-1 and TRBJ1-5; D is undetermined. V dropped 0 bases and J dropped 1 base, with 8 bases sitting between them. Germline V gives CDR1 SGHRS, CDR2 YFSETQ. This CDR3 has 15 residues. The CDR3 DNA is TGCGCCAGCAGCTTGGCGGCAGGAAGCAATCAGCCCCAGCATTTT. Protein sequence: CASSLAAGSNQPQHF. The full variable domain, with the rest looked up from reference TRBV5-1 and TRBJ1-5, is KAGVTQTPRYLIKTRGQQVTLSCSPISGHRSVSWYQQTPGQGLQFLFEYFSETQRNKGNFPGRFSGRQFSNSRSEMNVSTLELGDSALYLCASSLAAGSNQPQHFGDGTRLSIL.

The chain carries TRBV11-2 and TRBJ1-5; perhaps TRBD1 as D (5 bases). V gave up 4 bases and J gave up 0 bases, with 10 bases separating them. In germline, CDR1 is SGHAT, CDR2 FQNNGV. The CDR3 extends over 15 amino acids. CDR3 sequence reads: CASSSGLGSNQPQHF. DNA of the CDR3: TGTGCCAGCAGCTCGGGACTGGGTAGCAATCAGCCCCAGCATTTT.

The chain links TRBV18 to TRBJ1-5, with 7 nucleotides matching TRBD1. The germline V gene encodes CDR1 KGHSH and CDR2 LQKENI. Trimming at V came to 2 bases and at J to 5 bases, leaving 6 bases not matched to a gene. The CDR3 contains 15 residues. In DNA, the CDR3 is TGTGCCAGCTCACCAGACAGGGAACGCTATCAGCCCCAGCATTTT. Translating gives CASSPDRERYQPQHF. The whole variable domain, filled in from reference TRBV18 and TRBJ1-5, reads NAGVMQNPRHLVRRRGQEARLRCSPMKGHSHVYWYRQLPEEGLKFMVYLQKENIIDESGMPKERFSAEFPKEGPSILRIQQVVRGDSAAYFCASSPDRERYQPQHFGDGTRLSIL.

The rearrangement joins TRBV15 to TRBJ1-5; maybe TRBD1 (5 bases). Trimming stripped 4 bases from V and 8 bases from J, with 18 bases between. Germline-derived CDR1 and CDR2 are LNHNV and YYDKDF (reference sequence). The CDR3 runs to 15 residues. The chain's CDR3 is CATSIPRALLEPQHF. The CDR3 nucleotides read TGTGCCACCAGCATTCCCAGGGCTCTTCTGGAGCCCCAGCATTTT.

The chain is built from TRBV7-6 and TRBJ2-5; 14 bases align to TRBD2. CDR1 SGHVS and CDR2 FNYEAQ come from the germline V gene. V gave up 5 bases and J gave up 0 bases; unmatched junction bases: 8. The CDR3 runs 18 residues. CDR3 nucleotides: TGTGCCAGCAGCACCCCGGGACTAGCGGGGGAATACCAAGAGACCCAGTACTTC. This encodes CASSTPGLAGEYQETQYF. The whole variable domain, remainder taken from reference TRBV7-6 and TRBJ2-5, is GAGVSQSPRYKVTKRGQDVALRCDPISGHVSLYWYRQALGQGPEFLTYFNYEAQQDKSGLPNDRFSAERPEGSISTLTIQRTEQRDSAMYRCASSTPGLAGEYQETQYFGPGTRLLVL.

The chain recombines TRBV19 with TRBJ2-7, with 8 bases aligning to TRBD2. The CDR3 sequence is 12 residues long. V lost 11 bases and J lost 1; bases outside the gene matches: 4. The germline V gene encodes CDR1 LNHDA and CDR2 SQIVND (reference sequence). Here the CDR3 DNA reads TGTGCCGTTAGCGGGGAGTCCTACGAGCAGTACTTC. The encoded protein is CAVSGESYEQYF.